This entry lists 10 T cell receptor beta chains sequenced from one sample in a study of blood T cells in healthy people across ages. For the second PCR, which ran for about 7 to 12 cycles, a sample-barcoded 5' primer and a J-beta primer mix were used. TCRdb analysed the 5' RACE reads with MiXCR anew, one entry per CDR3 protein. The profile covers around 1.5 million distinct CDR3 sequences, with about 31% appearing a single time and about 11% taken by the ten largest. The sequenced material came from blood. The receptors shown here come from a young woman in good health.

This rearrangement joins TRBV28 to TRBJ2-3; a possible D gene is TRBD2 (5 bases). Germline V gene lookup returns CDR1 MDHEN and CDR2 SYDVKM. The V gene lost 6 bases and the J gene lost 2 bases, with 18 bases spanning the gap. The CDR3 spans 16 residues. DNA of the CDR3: TGTGCCAGCAGCACAAGGACTGGCGGCCTCACAGATACGCAGTATTTT. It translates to CASSTRTGGLTDTQYF.

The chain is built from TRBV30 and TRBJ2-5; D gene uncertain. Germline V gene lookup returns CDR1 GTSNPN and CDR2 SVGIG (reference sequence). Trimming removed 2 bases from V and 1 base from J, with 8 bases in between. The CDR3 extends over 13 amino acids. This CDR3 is CAWSRWSQETQYF. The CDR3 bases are TGTGCCTGGAGTCGGTGGTCCCAAGAGACCCAGTACTTC.

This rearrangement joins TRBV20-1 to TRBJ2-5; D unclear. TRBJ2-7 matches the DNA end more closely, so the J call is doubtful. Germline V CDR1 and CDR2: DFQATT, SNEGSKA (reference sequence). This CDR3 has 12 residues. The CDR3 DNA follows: TGCAGTGCTCCCTCGCCCCCACGCGAGCAGTACTTC. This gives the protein CSAPSPPREQYF.

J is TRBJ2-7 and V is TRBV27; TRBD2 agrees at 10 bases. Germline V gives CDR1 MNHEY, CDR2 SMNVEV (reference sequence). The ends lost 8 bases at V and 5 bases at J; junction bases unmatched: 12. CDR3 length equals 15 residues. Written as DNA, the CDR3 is TGTGCCAGCCAACTAGCGGGGATGTCCTTGAACGAGCAGTACTTC. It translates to CASQLAGMSLNEQYF.

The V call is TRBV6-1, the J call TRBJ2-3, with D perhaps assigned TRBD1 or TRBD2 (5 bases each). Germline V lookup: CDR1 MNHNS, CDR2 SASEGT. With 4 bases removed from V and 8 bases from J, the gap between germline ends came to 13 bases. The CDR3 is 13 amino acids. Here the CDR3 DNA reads TGTGCCAGCAGTGGGGCTGGTGGGGGTACGCAGTATTTT. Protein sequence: CASSGAGGGTQYF.

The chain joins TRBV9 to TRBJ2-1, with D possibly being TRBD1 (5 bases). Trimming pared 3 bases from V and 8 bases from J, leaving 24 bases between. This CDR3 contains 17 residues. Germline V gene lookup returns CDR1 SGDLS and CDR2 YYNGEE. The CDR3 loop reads CASSAFPLLGIQDEQFF. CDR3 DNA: TGTGCCAGCAGCGCGTTCCCCCTGTTGGGGATACAGGATGAGCAGTTCTTC. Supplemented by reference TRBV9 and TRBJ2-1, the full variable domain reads DSGVTQTPKHLITATGQRVTLRCSPRSGDLSVYWYQQSLDQGLQFLIQYYNGEERAKGNILERFSAQQFPDLHSELNLSSLELGDSALYFCASSAFPLLGIQDEQFFGPGTRLTVL.

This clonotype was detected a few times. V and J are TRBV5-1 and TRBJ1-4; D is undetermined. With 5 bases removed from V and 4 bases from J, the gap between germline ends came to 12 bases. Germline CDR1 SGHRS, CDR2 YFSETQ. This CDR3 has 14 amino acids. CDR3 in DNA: TGCGCCAGCAGGCCCCGCTTATTTAATGAAAAACTGTTTTTT. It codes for CASRPRLFNEKLFF.

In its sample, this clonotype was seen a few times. In DNA form, the CDR3 reads TGTGCCAGCAGCTTAGGGGGTCGGGATCGGCAGTACTTC. Its translation is CASSLGGRDRQYF. The chain carries TRBV11-2 and TRBJ2-7, with D maybe TRBD2 (5 bases). From germline, CDR1 is SGHAT and CDR2 FQNNGV. The CDR3 has 13 amino acids. Trimming took off 1 base at V and 9 bases at J, with 13 bases between the two ends.

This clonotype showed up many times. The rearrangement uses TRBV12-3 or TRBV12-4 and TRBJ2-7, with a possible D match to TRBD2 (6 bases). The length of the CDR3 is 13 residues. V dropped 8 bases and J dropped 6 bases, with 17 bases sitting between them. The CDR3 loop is CASSKLEGSEQYF. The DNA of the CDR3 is TGTGCCAGCTCTAAGTTGGAGGGGTCCGAGCAGTACTTC.

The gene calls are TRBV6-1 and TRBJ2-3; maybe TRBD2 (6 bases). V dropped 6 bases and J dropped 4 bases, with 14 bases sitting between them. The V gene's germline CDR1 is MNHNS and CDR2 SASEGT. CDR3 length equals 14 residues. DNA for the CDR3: TGTGCCAGCAGCGACGGGGGAGAGGCAGATACGCAGTATTTT. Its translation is CASSDGGEADTQYF.